Below are 7 T cell receptor beta chains sequenced from a single sample in a study of T cell repertoires in cytomegalovirus infection. TCRdb recomputed calls from the reads with MiXCR, one row per CDR3 protein. Counted here are 150,000 to 200,000 distinct CDR3 sequences, approximately 18% occurring once; the ten biggest clones make up under 30%. Input material: CD8+ T cells from PBMCs. These receptors all stem from a human donor in good health (CMV status not recorded). Some clones in this sample may be carry-over from other donors' samples.

J is TRBJ1-1 and V is TRBV7-6, with a possible D match to TRBD1 (6 bases). The CDR3 runs to 14 residues. V lost 9 bases and J 0 bases, leaving 14 bases between the germline ends. Per germline, CDR1 SGHVS and CDR2 FNYEAQ. The chain's CDR3 is CARSDSSVNTEAFF. CDR3 nucleotide sequence: TGTGCCAGATCGGACAGTTCGGTGAACACTGAAGCTTTCTTT. The complete variable domain, with remaining parts taken from reference TRBV7-6 and TRBJ1-1, reads GAGVSQSPRYKVTKRGQDVALRCDPISGHVSLYWYRQALGQGPEFLTYFNYEAQQDKSGLPNDRFSAERPEGSISTLTIQRTEQRDSAMYRCARSDSSVNTEAFFGQGTRLTVV.

V and J are TRBV7-9 and TRBJ2-4; tentatively, D is TRBD1 (7 bases). CDR3 length equals 16 residues. Between the trimmed V and J ends, which lost 2 bases and 1 base, there was a span of 12 bases. The germline gives CDR1 SEHNR, CDR2 FQNEAQ (reference sequence). The CDR3, as DNA: TGTGCCAGCAGCTTAAGGTCAGGGGGGGCCAAAAACATTCAGTACTTC. It is translated as CASSLRSGGAKNIQYF. Filled out from reference TRBV7-9 and TRBJ2-4, the complete variable domain reads DTGVSQNPRHKITKRGQNVTFRCDPISEHNRLYWYRQTLGQGPEFLTYFQNEAQLEKSRLLSDRFSAERPKGSFSTLEIQRTEQGDSAMYLCASSLRSGGAKNIQYFGAGTRLSVL.

The gene calls are TRBV28 and TRBJ1-6; possible D gene TRBD1, 5 bases. This CDR3 comprises 15 residues. V was shortened by 4 bases and J by 4 bases, with 11 bases between the two germline ends. Germline V CDR1 and CDR2: MDHEN, SYDVKM. CDR3 sequence reads: CASSSSAGYNSPLHF. The CDR3 DNA sequence: TGTGCCAGCAGTTCCTCGGCAGGGTATAATTCACCCCTCCACTTT.

The chain uses TRBV19 and TRBJ2-1, with 9 nucleotides matching TRBD2. Germline V gives CDR1 LNHDA, CDR2 SQIVND (reference sequence). This CDR3 is built from 17 residues. V trimming: 3 bases; J trimming: 6 bases; junction bases outside the gene matches: 12. The CDR3 nucleotides are TGTGCCAGTAGTATCCATAACCGGGGACTAGCTTCCAATGAGCAGTTCTTC. Amino acids: CASSIHNRGLASNEQFF.

This clonotype showed up just a few times. The chain carries TRBV7-6 and TRBJ2-1; 7 bases are shared with TRBD1. This CDR3 region has 14 residues. V shed 5 bases and J 5 bases; nucleotides not matched to a gene: 6. CDR1 and CDR2 (germline): SGHVS, FNYEAQ. In nucleotides, the CDR3 is TGTGCCAGCAGCAGACAGGGTGGGGACAATGAGCAGTTCTTC. Translated: CASSRQGGDNEQFF.

The rearrangement uses TRBV25-1 and TRBJ2-5; maybe TRBD2 (7 bases). The CDR3 runs to 16 residues. V lost 8 bases and J 4 bases, leaving 23 bases between the germline ends. The germline CDR1 and CDR2 sequences are MGHDK and SYGVNS. For the CDR3, the DNA is TGTGCCAGCCTTTGGGGCCCCGGGCGGGGGCTAGAGACCCAGTACTTC. Amino acid sequence: CASLWGPGRGLETQYF.

This clonotype showed up just a few times. J is TRBJ1-1 and V is TRBV20-1; D unclear. V dropped 0 bases and J dropped 4 bases, with 15 bases sitting between them. Germline V CDR1 and CDR2: DFQATT, SNEGSKA (reference sequence). This CDR3 contains 15 residues. The CDR3 DNA reads TGCAGTGCTAGAGATGCGGTTGGGATAGGCACTGAAGCTTTCTTT. Protein: CSARDAVGIGTEAFF.